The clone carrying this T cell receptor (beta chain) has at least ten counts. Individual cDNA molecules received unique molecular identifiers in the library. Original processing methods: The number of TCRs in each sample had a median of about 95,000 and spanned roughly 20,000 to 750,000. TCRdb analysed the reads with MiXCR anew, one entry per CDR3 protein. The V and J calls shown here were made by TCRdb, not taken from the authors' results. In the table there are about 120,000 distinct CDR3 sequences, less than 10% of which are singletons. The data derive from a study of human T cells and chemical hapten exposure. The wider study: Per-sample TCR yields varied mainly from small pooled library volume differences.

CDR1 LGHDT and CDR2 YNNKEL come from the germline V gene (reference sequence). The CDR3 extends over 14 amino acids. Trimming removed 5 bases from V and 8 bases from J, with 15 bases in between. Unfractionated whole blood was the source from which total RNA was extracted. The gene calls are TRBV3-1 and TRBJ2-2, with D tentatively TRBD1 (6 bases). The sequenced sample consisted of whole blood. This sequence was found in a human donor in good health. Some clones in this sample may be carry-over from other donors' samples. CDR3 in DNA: TGTGCCAGCAGCTCCCGACCAACAGGGGGGGAGCTGTTTTTT. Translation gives CASSSRPTGGELFF. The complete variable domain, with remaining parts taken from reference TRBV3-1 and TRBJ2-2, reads DTAVSQTPKYLVTQMGNDKSIKCEQNLGHDTMYWYKQDSKKFLKIMFSYNNKELIINETVPNRFSPKSPDKAHLNLHINSLELGDSAVYFCASSSRPTGGELFFGEGSRLTVL.